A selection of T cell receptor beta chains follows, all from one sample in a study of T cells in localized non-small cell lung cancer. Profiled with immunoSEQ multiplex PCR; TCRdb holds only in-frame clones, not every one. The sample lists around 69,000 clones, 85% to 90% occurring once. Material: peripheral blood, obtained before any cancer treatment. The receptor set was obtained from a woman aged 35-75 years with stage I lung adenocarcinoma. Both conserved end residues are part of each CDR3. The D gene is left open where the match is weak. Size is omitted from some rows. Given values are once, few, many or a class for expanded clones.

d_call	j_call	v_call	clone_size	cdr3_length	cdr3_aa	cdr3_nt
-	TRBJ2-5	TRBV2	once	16	CASQATAGAFQETQYF	TGTGCCAGCCAGGCAACGGCAGGGGCCTTTCAAGAGACCCAGTACTTC
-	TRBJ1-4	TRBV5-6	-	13	CASSLTVGEKLFF	TGTGCCAGCAGCTTGACAGTGGGGGAAAAACTGTTTTTT
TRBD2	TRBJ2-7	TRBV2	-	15	CASISTSGGSYEQYF	TGTGCCAGCATATCGACTAGCGGGGGTTCCTACGAGCAGTACTTC
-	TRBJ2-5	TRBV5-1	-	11	CASSTAQTQYF	TGCGCCAGCAGCACGGCCCAGACCCAGTACTTC
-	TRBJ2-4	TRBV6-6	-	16	CASNHLSGGPGNIQYF	TGTGCCAGCAACCACCTATCCGGAGGGCCGGGAAACATTCAGTACTTC
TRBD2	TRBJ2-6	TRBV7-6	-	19	CASSLETSGGAGGANVLTF	TGTGCCAGCAGCTTAGAAACTAGCGGGGGCGCCGGCGGGGCCAACGTCCTGACTTTC
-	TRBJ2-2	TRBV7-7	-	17	CASSQNRAPQRTGELFF	TGTGCCAGCAGCCAAAACCGGGCCCCCCAGCGAACCGGGGAGCTGTTTTTT
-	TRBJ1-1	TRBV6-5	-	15	CASRGVSPLNTEAFF	TGTGCCAGCAGGGGGGTCTCCCCATTGAACACTGAAGCTTTCTTT
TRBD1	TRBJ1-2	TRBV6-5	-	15	CASRPPSGTGYGYTF	TGTGCCAGCAGACCACCGTCCGGGACAGGCTATGGCTACACCTTC
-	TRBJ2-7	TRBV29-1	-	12	CSVQRATEEQYF	TGCAGCGTTCAGAGGGCTACAGAAGAGCAGTACTTC
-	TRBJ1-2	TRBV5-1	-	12	CASSRWRWGYTF	TGCGCCAGCAGTCGCTGGCGCTGGGGCTACACCTTC